This TCR beta chain was sequenced for a study of blood T cells in healthy people across ages. There are many counts of this clonotype. Its target is not known. A second PCR of about 6 to 11 cycles used a sample-barcoded 5' primer and a J-beta primer mix. MiXCR was run by TCRdb on the 5' RACE reads, yielding one entry per CDR3 protein. Of more than 800,000 distinct CDR3 sequences in the sample, more than 25% are singletons; the top ten hold around 16%. Broader study findings: TCR beta diversity, measured per million T cells, fell in a roughly linear way with age.

V was clipped by 5 bases and J by 4 bases; unmatched bases: 13. Germline assignment: CDR1 SGHTA and CDR2 FQGNSA. The CDR3 extends over 16 amino acids. The rearrangement uses TRBV7-2 and TRBJ1-2; 7 bases match TRBD1. This clonotype was obtained from a woman at least 80 years old in good health. The sequenced sample consisted of blood. CDR3 in amino acids: CASSPDTPTGTYGYTF. As DNA, the CDR3 is TGTGCCAGCAGCCCGGATACCCCGACAGGGACCTATGGCTACACCTTC.